Ten or more counts support the clone carrying this TCR beta chain. As yet, its antigen is unknown. The data derive from a study of CD8 T cells in ankylosing spondylitis. Findings of the study overall: Roughly eight highly homologous variants made up a TCR beta motif that seemed to typify ankylosing spondylitis blood.

The CDR3 runs 16 residues. The V gene lost 0 bases and the J gene lost 8 bases, with 17 bases spanning the gap. Germline-derived CDR1 and CDR2 are MNHEY and SMNVEV (reference sequence). A quantitative 5'-RACE method, one with molecular barcodes, was used to make TCR beta libraries. Via MiXCR, TCRdb re-called the 5' RACE reads, giving one row per CDR3 protein. This table holds over 600,000 distinct CDR3 sequences, under 20% found once. The source of this sequence is a male donor with ankylosing spondylitis. The sequencing sample was made of blood, either unsorted or a sorted T cell fraction (not recorded which). The chain links TRBV27 to TRBJ2-1; TRBD1 might be the D (5 bases). The CDR3 DNA reads TGTGCCAGCAGTTTATCCCCTCGCCCCCAGGGCGATGAGCAGTTCTTC. Amino acids: CASSLSPRPQGDEQFF.